The present T cell receptor (beta chain) was sequenced within a study of T cell changes during pregnancy in multiple sclerosis. Profiled with immunoSEQ multiplex PCR; TCRdb holds only in-frame clones, not every one. The data show roughly 80,000 clones, under 95% seen once. This CDR3 is 15 amino acids long. Germline CDR1 SQVTM, CDR2 ANQGSEA. The junction had 5 bases not matched to a gene; V was cut back by 2 bases and J by 1 base. The sequenced sample was peripheral blood, obtained before pregnancy. The chain has TRBV29-1 and TRBJ2-4, with 7 bases aligning to TRBD1. The source is a female donor with multiple sclerosis, enrolled in a pregnancy study. The CDR3 spells CSVEKGGQAKNIQYF. In DNA, the CDR3 is TGCAGCGTTGAAAAAGGGGGACAGGCCAAAAACATTCAGTACTTC.